Reported below is one T cell receptor beta chain. As yet, its antigen is unknown. These data are taken from a study of blood T cells in healthy people across ages. V was clipped by 6 bases and J by 5 bases, with 16 bases between them. Germline values: CDR1 DFQATT, CDR2 SNEGSKA (reference sequence). The CDR3 totals 13 residues. Sample-barcoded 5' priming and a J-beta primer mix drove a second PCR of roughly 7 to 11 cycles. Per-sample output comprised a minimum of 2.5 million paired-end reads containing CDR3. Using its own MiXCR run on the 5' RACE reads, TCRdb lists one record per CDR3 protein. The sample contains 1.8 million or so distinct CDR3 sequences, around 40% of which appear only once. Study-wide findings and caveats: Long-lived and aged donors differed, with more naive CD4+ cells and higher diversity in the long-lived.

The V gene is TRBV20-1, the J gene TRBJ1-1, with D possibly being TRBD1 (6 bases). The sequenced material came from blood. This sequence was found in a human donor in good health. CDR3 sequence (DNA): TGCAGTGCCCTGGGGGGGCTGAGGACTGAAGCTTTCTTT. It codes for CSALGGLRTEAFF.